What follows are 25 T cell receptor beta chains derived from one specimen sequenced in a study of OX40 agonist ivuxolimab in advanced cancers. Clones were sequenced by immunoSEQ multiplex PCR, and TCRdb holds only the in-frame ones, with some missing. Among about 90,000 clones, 85% to 90% were seen once, and the ten largest hold roughly 0.17%. Sequenced material: CD4+ or CD8+ T cells sorted from blood, taken in a trial of the OX40 agonist ivuxolimab. Every receptor here comes from an adult with an advanced solid tumor such as melanoma, head and neck, liver or kidney cancer.

This sequence joins TRBV6-1 and TRBJ2-7, with 7 bases identical to TRBD1. The CDR3 is 14 residues long. J was trimmed by 2 bases and V by 8 bases; bases with no gene match: 9. Germline V gives CDR1 MNHNS, CDR2 SASEGT. Here the CDR3 DNA reads TGTGCCAGCTTAACGCGGACAGGAGCCTACGAGCAGTACTTC. This encodes CASLTRTGAYEQYF.

The chain couples TRBV9 to TRBJ1-1; no clear D. CDR3 length equals 15 residues. Germline V lookup: CDR1 SGDLS, CDR2 YYNGEE. V dropped 0 bases and J dropped 1 base, with 10 bases sitting between them. The CDR3 protein is CASSVDPGWNTEAFF. The CDR3 DNA reads TGTGCCAGCAGCGTAGACCCGGGTTGGAACACTGAAGCTTTCTTT.

Only one count was recorded for this clone. The chain combines TRBV7-6 with TRBJ2-3, with TRBD2 matching 9 bases. Trimming cost V 2 bases and J 0 bases; bases outside gene matches: 6. CDR1 and CDR2 from the germline V gene are SGHVS and FNYEAQ. CDR3 length: 17 amino acids. This CDR3 reads CASSLPSSGGSTDTQYF. The CDR3, as DNA: TGTGCCAGCAGCTTACCAAGTAGCGGGGGTAGCACAGATACGCAGTATTTT.

V is TRBV6-4 and J is TRBJ1-2; D ambiguous. Germline CDR1 is MRHNA and CDR2 is SNTAGT. V was trimmed by 5 bases and J by 2 bases, leaving 9 bases between them. The CDR3 is 13 amino acids. The CDR3, as DNA: TGTGCCAGCAGTAGGACTGGGAACTATGGCTACACCTTC. Protein product: CASSRTGNYGYTF.

The rearrangement links TRBV6-5 to TRBJ2-1, with D perhaps matching TRBD1 (5 bases). Germline V gene sequence: CDR1 MNHEY, CDR2 SVGAGI. CDR3 length: 14 amino acids. The V end was cut by 5 bases, the J end by 6 bases, with 14 bases between. The CDR3 bases are TGTGCCAGCAGTGCAATGAGGCAGGGCAATGAGCAGTTCTTC. It yields the protein CASSAMRQGNEQFF.

The chain uses TRBV6-6 and TRBJ1-4; maybe TRBD1 (5 bases). The CDR3 has 14 amino acids. V lost 4 bases to trimming and J lost 8 bases, with 14 bases between them. Germline assignment: CDR1 MNHNY and CDR2 SVGAGI (reference sequence). Here the CDR3 DNA reads TGTGCCAGCAGTTGGCGGCCCCGGGGGGAAAAACTGTTTTTT. It codes for CASSWRPRGEKLFF.

The CDR3 region has the DNA TGTGCCAGCAGCCATCCTAGCGAAGATACGCAGTATTTT. Protein sequence: CASSHPSEDTQYF. V gene TRBV5-4 combines with J gene TRBJ2-3; possible D gene TRBD2, 6 bases. The germline V and J ends were trimmed by 4 bases and 5 bases, with 11 bases remaining between them. This CDR3 spans 13 amino acids. From germline, CDR1 is SGHNT and CDR2 YYREEE (reference sequence).

This clone came up once. The V gene is TRBV2, the J gene TRBJ2-1; D is ambiguous. V gave up 3 bases and J gave up 4 bases, with 7 bases separating them. The germline V gene has CDR1 SNHLY and CDR2 FYNNEI. This CDR3 spans 13 amino acids. The CDR3 here is CASSEWQYNEQFF. CDR3 DNA: TGTGCCAGCAGTGAGTGGCAGTACAATGAGCAGTTCTTC.

The V gene is TRBV7-3, the J gene TRBJ1-2, with unresolved D. The CDR3 runs to 13 residues. Trimming removed 2 bases at V and 6 bases at J, with 10 bases between. CDR1 is SGHTA, CDR2 FQGTGA, per germline. The CDR3 here is CASSLASYHGYTF. CDR3 DNA: TGTGCCAGCAGCTTAGCCTCTTACCATGGCTACACCTTC. Full variable domain (remainder filled in from reference TRBV7-3 and TRBJ1-2): GAGVSQTPSNKVTEKGKYVELRCDPISGHTALYWYRQSLGQGPEFLIYFQGTGAADDSGLPNDRFFAVRPEGSVSTLKIQRTERGDSAVYLCASSLASYHGYTFGSGTRLTVV.

V gene TRBV7-7 combines with J gene TRBJ1-1, with D hard to call. CDR3 length equals 13 residues. The V and J ends lost 3 bases and 3 bases respectively, with 8 bases between them. CDR1 is SSHAT and CDR2 is FNYEAQ in the germline V gene (reference sequence). The CDR3 DNA reads as TGTGCCAGCAGCTTTTCAGAGGACACTGAAGCTTTCTTT. It translates to CASSFSEDTEAFF.

The chain carries TRBV7-8 and TRBJ1-1; D is ambiguous. V was cut by 4 bases and J by 4 bases, with 13 bases left in between. Looked up from germline, CDR1 is SGHVS and CDR2 is FQNEAQ. This CDR3 comprises 14 residues. CDR3 bases: TGTGCCAGCAGCTCCGAGCCGGTCGTCACTGAAGCTTTCTTT. Translating gives CASSSEPVVTEAFF.

This chain uses TRBV7-3 with TRBJ2-3; D is possibly TRBD2 (5 bases). V was shortened by 7 bases and J by 8 bases, with 16 bases between the two germline ends. Germline loops: CDR1 SGHTA, CDR2 FQGTGA. CDR3 length equals 13 residues. The CDR3 nucleotides are TGTGCCAGCACAGAGGGTCCACAGACTACGCAGTATTTT. Residues: CASTEGPQTTQYF.

The gene calls are TRBV9 and TRBJ2-1; possible D gene TRBD1, 9 bases. Trimming left V 0 bases short and J 7 bases short, with 20 bases between. CDR3 length: 17 amino acids. From germline, CDR1 is SGDLS and CDR2 YYNGEE. The CDR3 loop is CASSVANTGGTGNEQFF. The CDR3 DNA follows: TGTGCCAGCAGCGTAGCCAATACGGGGGGGACAGGGAATGAGCAGTTCTTC.

The CDR3 DNA reads TGTGCCAGCAGCTTAACTGTAAATGAAAAACTGTTTTTT. Amino acid sequence: CASSLTVNEKLFF. This chain connects TRBV11-2 to TRBJ1-4; D is unclear. This CDR3 is 13 amino acids long. Germline V CDR1 and CDR2: SGHAT, FQNNGV. V lost 2 bases, J lost 5 bases, and 6 bases lay in between.

This sequence joins TRBV7-8 and TRBJ1-2; D is uncertain. Trimming took 4 bases from V and 0 from J, leaving 12 bases between them. The CDR3 consists of 15 residues. In germline, CDR1 is SGHVS, CDR2 FQNEAQ. CDR3 sequence reads: CASSSLYSANYGYTF. The CDR3 DNA reads as TGTGCCAGCAGCTCCCTTTACTCGGCTAACTATGGCTACACCTTC.

The chain joins TRBV2 to TRBJ1-1; D perhaps matches TRBD1 (6 bases). The CDR3 has 17 amino acids. V was pared by 6 bases and J by 4 bases, with 24 bases between. Germline CDR1 is SNHLY and CDR2 is FYNNEI. CDR3 sequence reads: CASSLFPNRDRSTEAFF. The CDR3 DNA follows: TGTGCCAGCAGCCTCTTTCCGAACAGGGACCGGAGCACTGAAGCTTTCTTT.

This chain connects TRBV5-1 to TRBJ1-2, with TRBD1 matching 8 bases. The V and J ends lost 3 bases and 4 bases, in that order; junction bases with no gene match: 5. The CDR3 contains 14 residues. Germline V lookup: CDR1 SGHRS, CDR2 YFSETQ. The CDR3 DNA follows: TGCGCCAGCAGCTCCGGACAGGGTGGCTATGGCTACACCTTC. The encoded protein is CASSSGQGGYGYTF.

The chain couples TRBV11-1 to TRBJ2-7; D may match TRBD1 or TRBD2 (5 bases each). The CDR3 extends over 12 amino acids. CDR1 and CDR2 from the germline V gene are SGHAT and FQDESV (reference sequence). V shed 8 bases and J shed 10 bases, with 18 bases lying between them. The CDR3 here is CASALPGTRQYF. The CDR3 DNA reads TGTGCCAGCGCCCTTCCCGGGACCCGACAGTACTTC.

The chain combines TRBV30 with TRBJ2-7, with 8 positions matching TRBD1. Germline V CDR1 and CDR2: GTSNPN, SVGIG (reference sequence). J lost 3 bases, V lost 0 bases, and 1 base had no gene match. CDR3 length: 13 amino acids. The CDR3 region has the DNA TGTGCCTGGAGTGTAGGACAGGGCTACGAGCAGTACTTC. Translation gives CAWSVGQGYEQYF.

The CDR3 DNA reads as TGTGCCAGCTCTACCACCAGCGATAGCAATCAGCCCCAGCATTTT. Translating gives CASSTTSDSNQPQHF. The chain links TRBV18 to TRBJ1-5, with D unclear. Germline-derived CDR1 and CDR2 are KGHSH and LQKENI. Between the trimmed V and J ends, which lost 6 bases and 0 bases, there was a span of 12 bases. CDR3 length: 15 amino acids.

The V gene is TRBV9, the J gene TRBJ1-6, with TRBD1 as a possible D gene (6 bases). This CDR3 spans 16 amino acids. In germline, CDR1 is SGDLS, CDR2 YYNGEE. V lost 4 bases, J lost 4 bases, and 15 bases lay in between. The CDR3 sequence: CASSPLGAGYNSPLHF. In DNA, the CDR3 is TGTGCCAGCAGCCCCTTGGGGGCAGGGTATAATTCACCCCTCCACTTT.

The CDR3 DNA reads as TGCGCCAGCAGTGAGGCCCACAATCAGCCCCAGCATTTT. It encodes CASSEAHNQPQHF. The chain carries TRBV10-1 and TRBJ1-5; D ambiguous. This CDR3 is built from 13 residues. The germline V gene has CDR1 WNHNN and CDR2 SYGVQD (reference sequence). With 2 bases removed from V and 3 bases from J, the gap between germline ends came to 5 bases.

This rearrangement joins TRBV27 to TRBJ1-3; TRBD1 is a possible D gene (6 bases). V lost 8 bases to trimming and J lost 3 bases, with 11 bases between them. The CDR3 spans 13 residues. Germline lookup yields CDR1 MNHEY and CDR2 SMNVEV (reference sequence). This chain's CDR3 is CASGDIFGNTIYF. The CDR3 DNA is TGTGCCAGCGGGGACATTTTTGGAAACACCATATATTTT.

The J gene is TRBJ2-3, the V gene TRBV5-4, with a weak D call TRBD2 (6 bases). With 7 bases removed from V and 2 bases from J, the gap between germline ends came to 17 bases. The germline V gene encodes CDR1 SGHNT and CDR2 YYREEE (reference sequence). CDR3 length equals 15 residues. Written as DNA, the CDR3 is TGTGCCAGCCGTGACGAGGGGAGGTACACAGATACGCAGTATTTT. This encodes CASRDEGRYTDTQYF.

The V gene is TRBV7-2, the J gene TRBJ2-1, with 12 bases fitting TRBD2. The junction had 11 bases not matched to a gene; V was cut back by 5 bases and J by 9 bases. Germline loops: CDR1 SGHTA, CDR2 FQGNSA. This CDR3 has 16 amino acids. CDR3 DNA sequence: TGTGCCAGCAGCCCTAACCGGGCTAGCGGGAGGGGTGAGCAGTTCTTC. Protein product: CASSPNRASGRGEQFF.